This TCR beta chain emerged from a study of cytomegalovirus exposure and HLA in healthy donors. The CDR3 extends over 14 amino acids. V lost 2 bases and J 0 bases, leaving 7 bases between the germline ends. The germline V gene encodes CDR1 MNHEY and CDR2 SVGAGI. The PCR used 60 Vbeta and 13 Jbeta primers. The repertoire was sequenced with immunoSEQ multiplex PCR; TCRdb's copy has only in-frame clones and lacks some. The sample records about 82,000 clones, 70% to 85% being singletons. The sequencing input was PBMCs. The origin of this receptor is a human donor in good health. The chain uses TRBV6-5 and TRBJ1-1; D is unresolved. The CDR3 spells CASSYGRMNTEAFF. DNA of the CDR3: TGTGCCAGCAGTTACGGCAGGATGAACACTGAAGCTTTCTTT.